This TCR beta chain came from a study of tumor-infiltrating lymphocytes in primary liver carcinoma. Details on this clonotype: Its cognate antigen is unknown. At one end, the junction sequence differs from germline, possibly due to a read error.

Whole-study results and caveats: Tumors had a significantly higher top-250-clone fraction than blood (p = 0.039). Tumor region pairs overlapped more than did tumor-adjacent and tumor-blood pairs.

Starting material for RNA and DNA co-extraction consisted of about 20-30 mg of unsorted bulk tissue. Synthesis of TCR beta cDNA was carried out from 450 to 500 ng total RNA with a constant-region primer. Generation of the TCR beta libraries relied on three nested multiplex PCR rounds using slightly modified ARM-PCR. Investigators reported that the first two PCR rounds, at around 10 cycles each, used TRBV1-TRBV30 forward primers with a C-beta reverse primer. From the multiplex PCR reads, TCRdb called clonotypes with MiXCR, one entry per CDR3 protein. The sample yields 90,000 to 150,000 distinct CDR3 sequences, nearly 70% seen once. In germline, CDR1 is MGHRA, CDR2 YSYEKL. CDR3 length equals 16 residues.

The chain links TRBV4-1 to TRBJ2-2; possible D gene TRBD1, 7 bases. The TCR was taken from a woman between 55 and 75 years old with primary liver carcinoma and hepatitis B virus infection. Sequenced input: tumor-adjacent normal liver tissue. In DNA form, the CDR3 reads TGCACCAGCGGCCAAGATCGGAGCAGGGGGGCAGGGGAGCTGTTTTTT. This gives the protein CTSGQDRSRGAGELFF.